Listed here are 20 T cell receptor beta chains from one sample, sequenced in a study of neoadjuvant anti-PD-1 for oral cavity cancer. TCRdb's copy holds only in-frame clones and misses some; the assay was immunoSEQ multiplex PCR. The sample consists of thousands of clones, just under 60% of them appearing once. Sequences were derived from tumor tissue, sampled before nivolumab (anti-PD-1) treatment. These receptors all stem from a person aged 35-79 years with oral cavity squamous cell carcinoma.

The rearrangement links TRBV27 to TRBJ1-2, with 11 positions matching TRBD1. With V trimmed by 4 bases and J by 7 bases, 5 bases remained unmatched. CDR1 and CDR2 from the germline V gene are MNHEY and SMNVEV (reference sequence). This CDR3 contains 14 residues. The CDR3 loop is CASSSTGTGGGYTF. The CDR3 DNA follows: TGTGCCAGCAGTTCAACCGGGACAGGGGGTGGCTACACCTTC.

The genes are TRBV10-3 and TRBJ2-3, with D tentatively TRBD1 or TRBD2 (5 bases each). The CDR3 sequence is 12 residues long. CDR1 and CDR2 from the germline V gene are ENHRY and SYGVKD. Trimming took off 3 bases at V and 5 bases at J, with 6 bases between the two ends. CDR3 region: CAISDGGDTQYF. As DNA, the CDR3 is TGTGCCATCAGTGATGGGGGAGATACGCAGTATTTT.

The chain uses TRBV2 and TRBJ2-7; either TRBD1 or TRBD2 may fit D (5 bases each). There are 12 residues in the CDR3. V lost 8 bases and J 6 bases, leaving 14 bases between the germline ends. The germline V gene has CDR1 SNHLY and CDR2 FYNNEI. In DNA form, the CDR3 reads TGTGCCAGCCAAAGCAGGGAGAGCGAGCAGTACTTC. Protein: CASQSRESEQYF.

The chain employs TRBV27 and TRBJ1-1; D gene unclear. CDR1 and CDR2 (germline): MNHEY, SMNVEV (reference sequence). The germline V and J ends were trimmed by 1 base and 8 bases, with 11 bases remaining between them. There are 13 residues in the CDR3. CDR3 DNA sequence: TGTGCCAGCAGTTTATACTCCGGGGTGGAAGCTTTCTTT. Encoded protein: CASSLYSGVEAFF.

The chain employs TRBV7-9 and TRBJ1-2; D remains unclear. From germline, CDR1 is SEHNR and CDR2 FQNEAQ (reference sequence). The CDR3 loop spans 15 amino acids. The V end lost 3 bases, the J end lost 4 bases, and 15 bases lay between the germline ends. The CDR3 region has the DNA TGTGCCAGCAGCTTCGCCGGGTCGAATCTCTATGGCTACACCTTC. Translating it yields CASSFAGSNLYGYTF.

This clone was picked up a small number of times. This chain joins TRBV29-1 and TRBJ1-2; D is undetermined. The CDR3 consists of 13 residues. V lost 5 bases to trimming and J lost 4 bases, with 14 bases between them. Germline CDR1 is SQVTM and CDR2 is ANQGSEA. The CDR3 reads CSVRQRVGYGYTF. Written as DNA, the CDR3 is TGCAGCGTTAGGCAAAGGGTCGGCTATGGCTACACCTTC.

V gene TRBV7-2 combines with J gene TRBJ1-4; D gene uncertain. V gave up 5 bases and J gave up 0 bases, with 10 bases separating them. The CDR3 is 15 residues long. Germline V gene sequence: CDR1 SGHTA, CDR2 FQGNSA. The CDR3 region has the DNA TGTGCCAGCAGCGTTAACCCCGCAACTAATGAAAAACTGTTTTTT. The encoded protein is CASSVNPATNEKLFF.

The chain uses TRBV6-1 and TRBJ2-7; unclear D gene. The CDR3 extends over 16 amino acids. V was shortened by 2 bases and J by 2 bases, with 16 bases between the two germline ends. Looked up from germline, CDR1 is MNHNS and CDR2 is SASEGT. The CDR3 DNA sequence: TGTGCCAGCAGTGAATTTAAGGTAACACTACCCTACGAGCAGTACTTC. It specifies CASSEFKVTLPYEQYF.

The table lists this clone with a few counts. The chain has TRBV10-1 and TRBJ2-7; D is uncertain. V was trimmed by 3 bases and J by 2 bases, leaving 14 bases between them. The CDR3 is made up of 15 amino acids. The germline V gene encodes CDR1 WNHNN and CDR2 SYGVQD (reference sequence). The CDR3 DNA is TGCGCCAGCAGTGATGCTAGGGTACCTACCTACGAGCAGTACTTC. Protein product: CASSDARVPTYEQYF.

J is TRBJ2-6 and V is TRBV28; TRBD1 or TRBD2 may be the D gene (5 bases each). CDR1 is MDHEN and CDR2 is SYDVKM in the germline V gene. V dropped 2 bases and J dropped 3 bases, with 11 bases sitting between them. The CDR3 has 16 residues. The DNA for the CDR3 is TGTGCCAGCAGTTTACTTGAGGGGTTTGGGGCCAACGTCCTGACTTTC. Translating gives CASSLLEGFGANVLTF.

This clone was picked up a small number of times. The chain uses TRBV11-2 and TRBJ2-7, with 7 bases matching TRBD2. V trimming: 5 bases; J trimming: 4 bases; junction bases outside the gene matches: 5. CDR1 is SGHAT, CDR2 FQNNGV, per germline. The CDR3 has 13 residues. CDR3 in amino acids: CASSRMGGYEQYF. The CDR3 DNA is TGTGCCAGCAGCCGAATGGGGGGGTACGAGCAGTACTTC. The variable domain in full, with the rest retrieved from reference TRBV11-2 and TRBJ2-7, is EAGVAQSPRYKIIEKRQSVAFWCNPISGHATLYWYQQILGQGPKLLIQFQNNGVVDDSQLPKDRFSAERLKGVDSTLKIQPAKLEDSAVYLCASSRMGGYEQYFGPGTRLTVT.

The J gene is TRBJ2-5, the V gene TRBV19; D remains unclear. The V gene's germline CDR1 is LNHDA and CDR2 SQIVND (reference sequence). The V end was cut by 4 bases, the J end by 5 bases, with 8 bases between. The CDR3 has 12 amino acids. The CDR3 is CASSTGRETQYF. CDR3 DNA sequence: TGTGCCAGTAGTACCGGCCGGGAGACCCAGTACTTC.

The chain is built from TRBV27 and TRBJ2-1; 10 bases match TRBD2. Per the germline V gene, CDR1 is MNHEY and CDR2 is SMNVEV (reference sequence). V trimming: 6 bases; J trimming: 7 bases; junction bases outside the gene matches: 12. The CDR3 has 16 residues. In nucleotides, the CDR3 is TGTGCCAGCAGCCCAGTAACTAGCGGGATTTCTAATGAGCAGTTCTTC. Protein sequence: CASSPVTSGISNEQFF.

CDR3 nucleotide sequence: TGTGCCAGCAGTGAACGAAGGCGTGGGCCCCAGCATTTT. The encoded protein is CASSERRRGPQHF. The rearrangement uses TRBV6-1 and TRBJ1-5; no clear D. The CDR3 loop spans 13 amino acids. CDR1 is MNHNS and CDR2 is SASEGT in the germline V gene. V was shortened by 2 bases and J by 9 bases, with 11 bases between the two germline ends.

This chain joins TRBV5-1 and TRBJ2-1; TRBD1 aligns across 10 bases. This CDR3 region has 16 residues. J gave up 4 bases and V 4 bases, and 8 bases lay outside the gene matches. Germline values: CDR1 SGHRS, CDR2 YFSETQ. CDR3 in DNA: TGCGCCAGCAGCCCCGCGGACAGGGGGAAGTACAATGAGCAGTTCTTC. Its protein product is CASSPADRGKYNEQFF.

The chain couples TRBV14 to TRBJ1-2, with TRBD1 identical over 8 bases. V was pared by 5 bases and J by 5 bases, with 7 bases of the junction left unmatched. This CDR3 region has 14 residues. Germline V CDR1 and CDR2: SGHDN, FVKESK. CDR3 residues: CASSSLTGGYGYTF. The CDR3 region has the DNA TGTGCCAGCAGCTCCTTAACAGGGGGGTATGGCTACACCTTC.

This chain links TRBV28 with TRBJ2-3; 7 nucleotides align to TRBD1. V lost 5 bases to trimming and J lost 0 bases; unmatched junction nucleotides: 11. The CDR3 loop spans 17 amino acids. Germline CDR1 is MDHEN and CDR2 is SYDVKM. CDR3 nucleotide sequence: TGTGCCAGCAGTCACCGACAGGGTGCCCCCAGCACAGATACGCAGTATTTT. Its protein is CASSHRQGAPSTDTQYF.

The chain recombines TRBV9 with TRBJ1-1, with D perhaps TRBD1 (5 bases). Trimming took 0 bases from V and 4 from J, leaving 13 bases between them. This CDR3 contains 15 residues. Germline V gene lookup returns CDR1 SGDLS and CDR2 YYNGEE. CDR3 nucleotide sequence: TGTGCCAGCAGCGTAGACGGGGGGAAAGCCACTGAAGCTTTCTTT. Its translation is CASSVDGGKATEAFF.

This clone has a handful of counts. The V gene is TRBV28, the J gene TRBJ2-7; tentatively, D is TRBD1 (5 bases). Per germline, CDR1 MDHEN and CDR2 SYDVKM. Deletions cut 8 bases from V and 1 base from J, with 18 bases between. The CDR3 covers 15 residues. The CDR3 DNA reads as TGTGCCAGCGGTATGGGGCCACCCGATTCCTACGAGCAGTACTTC. This encodes CASGMGPPDSYEQYF.

The V and J genes are TRBV7-9 and TRBJ2-2; tentatively, D is TRBD2 (6 bases). Germline lookup yields CDR1 SEHNR and CDR2 FQNEAQ (reference sequence). The CDR3 is 16 amino acids. Trimming pared 5 bases from V and 0 bases from J, leaving 13 bases between. The CDR3 reads CASSPSSAANTGELFF. CDR3 DNA: TGTGCCAGCAGCCCCTCTAGCGCCGCGAACACCGGGGAGCTGTTTTTT. Filled out from reference TRBV7-9 and TRBJ2-2, the complete variable domain reads DTGVSQNPRHKITKRGQNVTFRCDPISEHNRLYWYRQTLGQGPEFLTYFQNEAQLEKSRLLSDRFSAERPKGSFSTLEIQRTEQGDSAMYLCASSPSSAANTGELFFGEGSRLTVL.